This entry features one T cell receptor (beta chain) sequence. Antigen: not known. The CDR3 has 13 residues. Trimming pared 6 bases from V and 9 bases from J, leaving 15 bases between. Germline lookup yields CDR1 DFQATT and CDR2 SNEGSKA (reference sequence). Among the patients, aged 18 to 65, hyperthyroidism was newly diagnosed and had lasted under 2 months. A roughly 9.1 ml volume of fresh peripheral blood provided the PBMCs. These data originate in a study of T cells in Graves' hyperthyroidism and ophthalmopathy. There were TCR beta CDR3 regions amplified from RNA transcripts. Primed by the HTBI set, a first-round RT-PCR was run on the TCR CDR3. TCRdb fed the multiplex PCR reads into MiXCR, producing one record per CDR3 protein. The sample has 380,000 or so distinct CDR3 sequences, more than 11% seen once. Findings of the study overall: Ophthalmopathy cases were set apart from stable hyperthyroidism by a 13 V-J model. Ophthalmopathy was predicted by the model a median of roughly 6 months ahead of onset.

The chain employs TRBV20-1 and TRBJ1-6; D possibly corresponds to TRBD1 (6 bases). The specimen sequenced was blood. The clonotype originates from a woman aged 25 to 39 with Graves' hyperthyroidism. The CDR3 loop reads CSAGGGLRSPLHF. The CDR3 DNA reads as TGCAGTGCCGGGGGGGGCCTGCGTTCACCCCTCCACTTT.